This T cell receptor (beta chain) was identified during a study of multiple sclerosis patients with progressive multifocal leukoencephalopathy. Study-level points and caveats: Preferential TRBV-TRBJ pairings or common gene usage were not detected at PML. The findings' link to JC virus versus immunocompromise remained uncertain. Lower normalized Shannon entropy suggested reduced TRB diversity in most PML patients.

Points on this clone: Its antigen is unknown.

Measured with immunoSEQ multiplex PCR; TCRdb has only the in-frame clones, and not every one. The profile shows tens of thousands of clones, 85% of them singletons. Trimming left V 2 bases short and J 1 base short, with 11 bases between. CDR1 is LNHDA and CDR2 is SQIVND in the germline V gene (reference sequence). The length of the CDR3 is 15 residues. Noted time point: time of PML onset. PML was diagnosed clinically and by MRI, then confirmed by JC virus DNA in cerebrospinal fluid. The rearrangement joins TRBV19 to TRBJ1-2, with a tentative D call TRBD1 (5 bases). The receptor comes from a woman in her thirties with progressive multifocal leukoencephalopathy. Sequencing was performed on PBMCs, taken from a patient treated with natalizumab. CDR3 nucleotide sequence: TGTGCCAGTAGTATAACGGGACGGAATAACTATGGCTACACCTTC. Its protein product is CASSITGRNNYGYTF.